This TCR beta chain comes out of a study of blood T cell repertoires in COVID-19. Looking at the study overall: Both acute and convalescent COVID-19 samples were obtained from the United States, Italy and Spain. The cDNA or gDNA used as material had been derived from T cells, B-cell-depleted T cells, or PBMCs.

Authors' data handling: Amplification with reference gene primers provided the estimates of nucleated cell counts. Assay used: immunoSEQ multiplex PCR; TCRdb lists only in-frame clones, some missing. Clone size and V and J calls were adopted from that table, with D and trimming inferred from the DNA. The repertoire holds roughly 85,000 clones, with roughly 80% as singletons. V lost 6 bases and J lost 5; bases outside the gene matches: 7. From germline, CDR1 is MDHEN and CDR2 SYDVKM. The CDR3 spans 15 residues. What was sequenced was peripheral blood. V and J are TRBV28 and TRBJ1-6; 7 bases are a match to TRBD1. This TCR came from a human donor in a cohort sampled during active COVID-19. The CDR3 is CASRTGAMHNSPLHF. In nucleotides, the CDR3 is TGTGCCAGCAGAACAGGGGCTATGCATAATTCACCCCTCCACTTT.